Below are 12 T cell receptor beta chains sequenced from a single sample in a study of type 1 regulatory T cells. These receptors have no known antigen. MiXCR was run by TCRdb on the reads, yielding one entry per CDR3 protein. The sample carries 68,000 or so distinct CDR3 sequences, just under 50% recorded once. Sequencing was carried out using cultured non-Tr1 T cells, either the whole culture or a sorted T cell fraction (not recorded which). Source of these receptors: a human donor in good health.

The chain uses TRBV6-1 and TRBJ1-1; D is ambiguous. Germline values: CDR1 MNHNS, CDR2 SASEGT. This CDR3 is 15 amino acids long. V was clipped by 1 base and J by 5 bases, with 14 bases between them. CDR3 in amino acids: CASSEVGMVVTEAFF. In DNA form, the CDR3 reads TGTGCCAGCAGTGAAGTGGGCATGGTGGTTACTGAAGCTTTCTTT.

The chain has TRBV7-2 and TRBJ2-1, with TRBD2 identical over 11 bases. Germline-derived CDR1 and CDR2 are SGHTA and FQGNSA. V was clipped by 1 base and J by 12 bases; unmatched bases: 8. The CDR3 totals 15 residues. The CDR3 loop is CASSLDGLAGTGQFF. DNA of the CDR3: TGTGCCAGCAGCTTAGATGGACTAGCGGGCACGGGGCAGTTCTTC.

CDR3 sequence reads: CAWDKQGLHTGELFF. The DNA of the CDR3 is TGTGCCTGGGATAAACAGGGTCTGCACACCGGGGAGCTGTTTTTT. The gene calls are TRBV30 and TRBJ2-2; D perhaps matches TRBD1 (6 bases). The CDR3 length is 15 residues. CDR1 is GTSNPN, CDR2 SVGIG, per germline (reference sequence). Trimming pared 5 bases from V and 3 bases from J, leaving 16 bases between.

This chain connects TRBV15 to TRBJ1-1; D is ambiguous. The CDR3 spans 13 residues. Trimming cost V 1 base and J 5 bases, with 8 bases left between them. CDR1 and CDR2 from the germline V gene are LNHNV and YYDKDF (reference sequence). This CDR3 reads CATSRVGMTEAFF. The CDR3 coding sequence is TGTGCCACCAGCAGAGTTGGGATGACTGAAGCTTTCTTT.

This clonotype was seen more than once but under ten times. This chain joins TRBV14 and TRBJ1-3; the D is unclear. V was trimmed by 0 bases and J by 4 bases, leaving 4 bases between them. There are 13 residues in the CDR3. In germline, CDR1 is SGHDN, CDR2 FVKESK. Written as DNA, the CDR3 is TGTGCCAGCAGCCAAGATCGAGGAAACACCATATATTTT. This encodes CASSQDRGNTIYF.

The CDR3 region has the DNA TGTGCCAGCAGGCTAGCGGGGAGCACCGGGGAGCTGTTTTTT. Residues: CASRLAGSTGELFF. V and J are TRBV7-2 and TRBJ2-2; the match to TRBD2 covers 9 bases. This CDR3 region has 14 residues. The germline V gene encodes CDR1 SGHTA and CDR2 FQGNSA. Losses at the gene ends were 6 bases for V and 4 bases for J; bases not matched to a gene: 3.

The V gene is TRBV5-1, the J gene TRBJ2-1, with D perhaps matching TRBD1 or TRBD2 (6 bases each). Trimming stripped 4 bases from V and 10 bases from J, with 21 bases between. CDR1 SGHRS and CDR2 YFSETQ come from the germline V gene. The CDR3 consists of 15 residues. CDR3 amino acids: CASSGVVGGHQEQFF. CDR3 in DNA: TGCGCCAGCAGCGGGGTAGTGGGGGGCCATCAAGAGCAGTTCTTC.

This clonotype was found a few times. The rearrangement joins TRBV4-2 to TRBJ2-3; 8 bases map to TRBD2. The CDR3 is 19 amino acids. V lost 0 bases and J lost 1; bases outside the gene matches: 12. CDR1 is LGHNA, CDR2 YNFKEQ, per germline. The chain's CDR3 is CASSQEPTTMRGGTDTQYF. The CDR3 nucleotides read TGTGCCAGCAGCCAAGAGCCCACCACTATGCGGGGGGGCACAGATACGCAGTATTTT.

The genes are TRBV11-3 and TRBJ2-3, with TRBD2 matching over 15 bases. Germline CDR1 reads SGHNT; CDR2 reads YENEEA. The CDR3 totals 16 residues. After removal of 3 bases from V and 5 bases from J, the junction contained 3 bases not matched to a gene. CDR3 sequence: CASSFGLAGGLDTQYF. As DNA, the CDR3 is TGTGCCAGCAGCTTCGGACTAGCGGGGGGGCTAGATACGCAGTATTTT.

This clonotype was seen a handful of times. The genes are TRBV12-3 or TRBV12-4 and TRBJ1-6, with TRBD1 matching 7 bases. The CDR3 runs 15 residues. The ends lost 6 bases at V and 8 bases at J; junction bases unmatched: 10. CDR3 nucleotide sequence: TGTGCCAGCAGCCATGTGACAGGGAAATATTCACCCCTCCACTTT. This sequence encodes CASSHVTGKYSPLHF.

V is TRBV10-3 and J is TRBJ2-1, with TRBD1 identical over 7 bases. V lost 5 bases and J lost 2; bases outside the gene matches: 9. This CDR3 has 16 residues. Per the germline V gene, CDR1 is ENHRY and CDR2 is SYGVKD. The CDR3 DNA reads TGTGCCATCAGTTTCTCATGGGGGACAGCCTACAATGAGCAGTTCTTC. Its protein product is CAISFSWGTAYNEQFF.

This clonotype was counted between two and nine times. The chain is built from TRBV12-3 or TRBV12-4 and TRBJ1-3; weak D call: TRBD1 (6 bases). The CDR3 is 13 residues long. V lost 0 bases to trimming and J lost 9 bases, with 9 bases between them. DNA for the CDR3: TGTGCCAGCAGTTTAGCAGGGGGAGGCACCATATATTTT. Encoded protein: CASSLAGGGTIYF.